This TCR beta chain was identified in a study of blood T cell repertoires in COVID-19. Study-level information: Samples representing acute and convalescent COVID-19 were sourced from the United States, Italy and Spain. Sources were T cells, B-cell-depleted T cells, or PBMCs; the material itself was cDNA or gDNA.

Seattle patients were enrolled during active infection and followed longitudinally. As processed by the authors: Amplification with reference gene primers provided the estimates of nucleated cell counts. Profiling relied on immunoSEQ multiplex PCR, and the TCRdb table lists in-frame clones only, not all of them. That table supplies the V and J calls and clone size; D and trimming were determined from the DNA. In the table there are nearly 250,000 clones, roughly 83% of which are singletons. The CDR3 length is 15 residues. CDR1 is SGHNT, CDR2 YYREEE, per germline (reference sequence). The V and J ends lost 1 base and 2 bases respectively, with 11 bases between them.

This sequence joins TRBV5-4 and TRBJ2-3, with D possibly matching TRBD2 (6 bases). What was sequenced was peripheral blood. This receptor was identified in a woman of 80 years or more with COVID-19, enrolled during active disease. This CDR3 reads CASSLRGSITDTQYF. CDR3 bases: TGTGCCAGCAGCTTGCGGGGGTCTATCACAGATACGCAGTATTTT.